The 18 T cell receptor beta chains given below trace back to one sample, sequenced in a study of T-cell memory formation after mild COVID-19. One entry per CDR3 protein results from TCRdb running MiXCR on the 5' RACE reads. The sample records almost 550,000 distinct CDR3 sequences, over 20% being singletons. The sequencing input was PBMCs or a T cell subset sorted from them (not recorded which). These receptors were taken from an adult woman who had mild COVID-19 (a few samples of this study predate the infection). Cell type and time point are not known.

This clonotype was detected a few times. The rearrangement links TRBV5-1 to TRBJ1-2; TRBD1 might be the D (6 bases). The CDR3 has 13 amino acids. V lost 0 bases and J 6 bases, leaving 9 bases between the germline ends. Germline values: CDR1 SGHRS, CDR2 YFSETQ. CDR3 in DNA: TGCGCCAGCAGCTTGGAAGCAGGGGATGGCTACACCTTC. It yields the protein CASSLEAGDGYTF.

This clonotype was counted between two and nine times. The chain has TRBV30 and TRBJ2-7; D is uncertain. The CDR3 totals 11 residues. With 5 bases removed from V and 6 bases from J, the gap between germline ends came to 11 bases. Germline V gene lookup returns CDR1 GTSNPN and CDR2 SVGIG (reference sequence). The CDR3 region is CAWSSRVEQYF. The CDR3, as DNA: TGTGCCTGGTCTAGTCGGGTCGAGCAGTACTTC. Looking up the rest from reference TRBV30 and TRBJ2-7 gives the full variable domain: SQTIHQWPATLVQPVGSPLSLECTVEGTSNPNLYWYRQAAGRGLQLLFYSVGIGQISSEVPQNLSASRPQDRQFILSSKKLLLSDSGFYLCAWSSRVEQYFGPGTRLTVT.

The chain links TRBV19 to TRBJ2-2; 9 bases map to TRBD2. This CDR3 comprises 15 residues. Germline V CDR1 and CDR2: LNHDA, SQIVND (reference sequence). V lost 3 bases, J lost 5 bases, and 4 bases stayed unmatched. The CDR3 nucleotides are TGTGCCAGTAGTATTACGCGGGGGGGAACCGGGGAGCTGTTTTTT. Translating it yields CASSITRGGTGELFF.

This clonotype came up a few times. This CDR3 reads CASSFGRSGGAYNEQFF. CDR3 DNA sequence: TGTGCCAGCAGCTTCGGGAGGTCCGGGGGGGCATACAATGAGCAGTTCTTC. The chain is built from TRBV7-9 and TRBJ2-1; 8 bases agree with TRBD2. The CDR3 covers 17 residues. Unmatched junction bases numbered 11, after V lost 3 bases and J lost 4 bases. CDR1 and CDR2 from the germline V gene are SEHNR and FQNEAQ (reference sequence).

The gene calls are TRBV9 and TRBJ2-7, with 10 bases matching TRBD2. Germline V lookup: CDR1 SGDLS, CDR2 YYNGEE. This CDR3 has 18 residues. V was pared by 2 bases and J by 3 bases, with 14 bases of the junction left unmatched. The CDR3 reads CASSVGAGGPGLRYEQYF. CDR3 sequence (DNA): TGTGCCAGCAGCGTTGGAGCGGGAGGGCCGGGTTTACGCTACGAGCAGTACTTC.

This clonotype has only one observation. The chain is built from TRBV6-6 and TRBJ1-5; D gene ambiguous. The V gene's germline CDR1 is MNHNY and CDR2 SVGAGI (reference sequence). This CDR3 region has 14 residues. V was trimmed by 6 bases and J by 6 bases, leaving 15 bases between them. The CDR3 region is CASSAPGNGQPQHF. The CDR3 coding sequence is TGTGCCAGCAGCGCTCCGGGGAACGGTCAGCCCCAGCATTTT.

The chain recombines TRBV30 with TRBJ2-1; 7 bases are a match to TRBD2. With V trimmed by 5 bases and J by 10 bases, 11 bases remained unmatched. CDR3 size: 13 residues. Germline loops: CDR1 GTSNPN, CDR2 SVGIG (reference sequence). This CDR3 reads CAWSWVSRGEQFF. The CDR3 nucleotides are TGTGCCTGGTCTTGGGTATCGCGGGGGGAGCAGTTCTTC.

V is TRBV2 and J is TRBJ2-7; the D is unclear. The CDR3 runs 15 residues. CDR1 SNHLY and CDR2 FYNNEI come from the germline V gene. Trimming pared 3 bases from V and 4 bases from J, leaving 16 bases between. CDR3 bases: TGTGCCAGCAGTGATACCCGAGAATTCCCTTACGAGCAGTACTTC. It encodes CASSDTREFPYEQYF.

The table lists this clonotype with a few counts. The V gene is TRBV7-9, the J gene TRBJ2-7; tentatively, D is TRBD1 or TRBD2 (6 bases each). The germline gives CDR1 SEHNR, CDR2 FQNEAQ (reference sequence). There are 15 residues in the CDR3. Trimming shortened V by 5 bases and J by 2 bases, and 16 bases separated the two germline ends. The CDR3 loop reads CASSPEGRGTYEQYF. DNA of the CDR3: TGTGCCAGCAGCCCGGAGGGCAGGGGCACCTACGAGCAGTACTTC. The full variable domain, with the rest looked up from reference TRBV7-9 and TRBJ2-7, is DTGVSQNPRHKITKRGQNVTFRCDPISEHNRLYWYRQTLGQGPEFLTYFQNEAQLEKSRLLSDRFSAERPKGSFSTLEIQRTEQGDSAMYLCASSPEGRGTYEQYFGPGTRLTVT.

This clonotype showed up just a few times. This chain links TRBV7-6 with TRBJ2-6; D may be TRBD1 (7 bases). CDR1 and CDR2 (germline): SGHVS, FNYEAQ. The V end was cut by 1 base, the J end by 0 bases, with 13 bases between. This CDR3 is built from 18 residues. The CDR3 DNA reads as TGTGCCAGCAGCTTAGGGAGGGGGCCCGACTCTGGGGCCAACGTCCTGACTTTC. Translation: CASSLGRGPDSGANVLTF.

This clonotype was seen only a few times. V usage is TRBV7-3 and J usage is TRBJ2-3; D tentatively fits TRBD1 or TRBD2 (5 bases each). The V and J ends lost 6 bases and 4 bases respectively, with 20 bases between them. Per germline, CDR1 SGHTA and CDR2 FQGTGA. The CDR3 extends over 16 amino acids. The CDR3 coding sequence is TGTGCCAGCAGTTCGTTATCGGGGCCGGGCGCAGATACGCAGTATTTT. Encoded protein: CASSSLSGPGADTQYF.

The genes are TRBV27 and TRBJ2-5; a weak D match, TRBD2 (7 bases). Germline-derived CDR1 and CDR2 are MNHEY and SMNVEV (reference sequence). The ends were cut back, 0 bases at V and 2 bases at J, with 10 bases in the middle. CDR3 size: 15 residues. The CDR3: CASSLSGGAQETQYF. The DNA of the CDR3 is TGTGCCAGCAGTTTATCGGGGGGGGCTCAAGAGACCCAGTACTTC.

The rearrangement links TRBV6-2 or TRBV6-3 to TRBJ2-3; D gene unclear. Deletions cut 6 bases from V and 0 bases from J, with 4 bases between. This CDR3 is built from 12 residues. Germline V gives CDR1 MNHEY, CDR2 SVGEGT. CDR3 coding DNA: TGTGCCAGCAGGGTTAGCACAGATACGCAGTATTTT. Its protein product is CASRVSTDTQYF.

This clonotype came up a few times. This chain uses TRBV24-1 with TRBJ2-7; 9 bases are shared with TRBD1. The CDR3 runs 16 residues. CDR1 and CDR2 (germline): KGHDR, SFDVKD. V shed 4 bases, J shed 3 bases, and the junction held 9 bases outside the gene matches. CDR3 bases: TGTGCCACCAGTGAGGCCTCGGGGACAGGGTACTACGAGCAGTACTTC. Protein sequence: CATSEASGTGYYEQYF.

The V call is TRBV29-1, the J call TRBJ2-1; D uncertain. Per the germline V gene, CDR1 is SQVTM and CDR2 is ANQGSEA. The V gene lost 2 bases and the J gene lost 4 bases, with 12 bases spanning the gap. This CDR3 has 14 residues. The CDR3 nucleotides read TGCAGCGTTGAACCCTCGGACGCTTACAATGAGCAGTTCTTC. Amino acids: CSVEPSDAYNEQFF.

This clonotype was counted many times. The rearrangement joins TRBV14 to TRBJ2-1; 9 bases agree with TRBD2. The length of the CDR3 is 17 residues. The V segment lost 3 bases and the J segment 10 bases; nucleotides outside the gene matches: 16. Germline lookup yields CDR1 SGHDN and CDR2 FVKESK. CDR3 sequence reads: CASSHRPLAGLPREQFF. For the CDR3, the DNA is TGTGCCAGCAGCCACCGCCCTCTAGCGGGGCTCCCAAGAGAGCAGTTCTTC.

The chain couples TRBV7-9 to TRBJ2-1; 8 bases map to TRBD2. The germline CDR1 and CDR2 sequences are SEHNR and FQNEAQ (reference sequence). The CDR3 contains 17 residues. The V segment lost 5 bases and the J segment 5 bases; nucleotides outside the gene matches: 14. CDR3 DNA: TGTGCCAGCAGCCCTAGGAGCGGGGGCCTTGAAAACAATGAGCAGTTCTTC. Encoded protein: CASSPRSGGLENNEQFF.

The chain is built from TRBV5-1 and TRBJ1-6; weak D call: TRBD1 (5 bases). Trimming shortened V by 5 bases and J by 0 bases, and 15 bases separated the two germline ends. From germline, CDR1 is SGHRS and CDR2 YFSETQ. The CDR3 loop spans 17 amino acids. Here the CDR3 DNA reads TGCGCCAGCAGAGACGGGGAGGGGAGCTCCTATAATTCACCCCTCCACTTT. Protein: CASRDGEGSSYNSPLHF.